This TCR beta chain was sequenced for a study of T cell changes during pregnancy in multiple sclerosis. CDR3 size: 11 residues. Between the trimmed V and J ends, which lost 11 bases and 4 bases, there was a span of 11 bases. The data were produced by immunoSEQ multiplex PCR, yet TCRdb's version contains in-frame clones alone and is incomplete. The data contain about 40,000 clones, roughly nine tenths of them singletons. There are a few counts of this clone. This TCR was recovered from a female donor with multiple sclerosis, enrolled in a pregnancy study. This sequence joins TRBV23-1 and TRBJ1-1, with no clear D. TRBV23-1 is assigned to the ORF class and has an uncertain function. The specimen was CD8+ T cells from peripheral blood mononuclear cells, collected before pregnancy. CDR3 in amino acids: CACGPATEAFF. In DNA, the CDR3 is TGCGCCTGCGGCCCGGCCACTGAAGCTTTCTTT.